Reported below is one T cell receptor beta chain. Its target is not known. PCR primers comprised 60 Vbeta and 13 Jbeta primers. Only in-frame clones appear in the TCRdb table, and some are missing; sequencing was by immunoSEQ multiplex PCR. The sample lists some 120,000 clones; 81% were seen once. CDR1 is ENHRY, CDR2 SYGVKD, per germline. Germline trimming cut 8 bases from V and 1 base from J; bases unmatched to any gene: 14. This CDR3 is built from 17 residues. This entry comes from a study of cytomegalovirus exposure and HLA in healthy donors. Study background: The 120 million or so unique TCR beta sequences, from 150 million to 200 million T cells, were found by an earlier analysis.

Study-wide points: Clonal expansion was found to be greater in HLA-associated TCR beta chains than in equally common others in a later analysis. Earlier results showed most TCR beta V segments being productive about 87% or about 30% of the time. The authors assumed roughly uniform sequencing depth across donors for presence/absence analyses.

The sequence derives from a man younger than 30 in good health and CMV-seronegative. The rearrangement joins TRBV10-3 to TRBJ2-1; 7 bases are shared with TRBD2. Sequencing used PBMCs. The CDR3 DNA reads TGTGCCATCGCCAGACTAGCAGGGATGGGATCCTACAATGAGCAGTTCTTC. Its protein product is CAIARLAGMGSYNEQFF.